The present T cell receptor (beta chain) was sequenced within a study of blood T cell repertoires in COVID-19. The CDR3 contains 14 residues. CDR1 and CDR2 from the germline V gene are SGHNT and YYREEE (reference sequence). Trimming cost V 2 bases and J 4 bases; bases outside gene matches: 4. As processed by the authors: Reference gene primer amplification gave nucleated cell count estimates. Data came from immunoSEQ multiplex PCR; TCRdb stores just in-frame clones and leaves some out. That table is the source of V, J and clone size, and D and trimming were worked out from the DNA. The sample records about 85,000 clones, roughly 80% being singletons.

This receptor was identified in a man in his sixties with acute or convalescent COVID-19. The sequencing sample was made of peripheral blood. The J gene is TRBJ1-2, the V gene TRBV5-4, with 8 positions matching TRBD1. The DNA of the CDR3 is TGTGCCAGCAGCTTTCCAGGGGGCAGCTATGGCTACACCTTC. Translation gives CASSFPGGSYGYTF.